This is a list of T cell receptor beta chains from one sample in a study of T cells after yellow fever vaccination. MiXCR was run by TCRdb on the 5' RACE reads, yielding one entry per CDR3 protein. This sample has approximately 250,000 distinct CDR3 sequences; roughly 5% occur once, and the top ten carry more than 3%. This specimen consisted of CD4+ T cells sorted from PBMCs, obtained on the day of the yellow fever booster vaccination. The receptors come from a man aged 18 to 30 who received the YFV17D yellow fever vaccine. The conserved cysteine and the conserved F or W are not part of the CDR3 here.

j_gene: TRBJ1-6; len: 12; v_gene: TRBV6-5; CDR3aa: ASRIQVALGPLH
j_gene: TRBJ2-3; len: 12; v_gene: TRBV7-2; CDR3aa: ASSLARTGDTQY
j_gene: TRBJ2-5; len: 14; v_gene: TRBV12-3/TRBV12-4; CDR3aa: ASSSRLAGRQETQY
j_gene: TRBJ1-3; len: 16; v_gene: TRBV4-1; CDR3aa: ASSHHPKAGAAGNTIY
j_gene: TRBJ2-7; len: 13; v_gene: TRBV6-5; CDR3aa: ASSRSGGSAYEQY
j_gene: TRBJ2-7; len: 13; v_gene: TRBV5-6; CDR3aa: ASSPTGTWAGEQY
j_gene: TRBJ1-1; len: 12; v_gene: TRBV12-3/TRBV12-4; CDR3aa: ASRRGGGDTEAF
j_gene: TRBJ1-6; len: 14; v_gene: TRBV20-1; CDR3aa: SARDRGSSYNSPLH
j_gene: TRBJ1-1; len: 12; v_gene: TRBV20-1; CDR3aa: SAHRTGRNTEAF
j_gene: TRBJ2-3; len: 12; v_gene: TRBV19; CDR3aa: ASSIDHFGNTQY
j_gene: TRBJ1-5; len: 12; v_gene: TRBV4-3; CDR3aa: ASSQDLSNQPQH
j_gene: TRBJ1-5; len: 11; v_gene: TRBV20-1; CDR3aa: SARVSVNQPQH
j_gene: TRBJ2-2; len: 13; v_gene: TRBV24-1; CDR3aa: ATSDPTTGFGELF
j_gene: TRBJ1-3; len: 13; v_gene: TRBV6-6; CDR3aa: ASTWDRRSGNTIY
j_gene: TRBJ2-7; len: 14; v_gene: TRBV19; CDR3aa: ASSHHTGTGGYEQY
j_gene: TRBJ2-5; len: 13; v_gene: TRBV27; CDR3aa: ASSSGVAGVVTQY
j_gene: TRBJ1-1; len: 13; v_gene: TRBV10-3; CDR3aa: AISESFAGNTEAF
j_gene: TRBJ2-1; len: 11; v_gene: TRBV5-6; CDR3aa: ATSTGLYNEQF
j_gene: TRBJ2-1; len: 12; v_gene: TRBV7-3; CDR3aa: ASSPGAIHNEQF
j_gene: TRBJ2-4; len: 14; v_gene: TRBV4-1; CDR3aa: ASSQDQRGAKNIQY
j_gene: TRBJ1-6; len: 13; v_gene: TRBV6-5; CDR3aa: ASSYTGGYNSPLH
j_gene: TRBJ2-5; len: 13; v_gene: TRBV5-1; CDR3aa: ASSLPSRGRETQY
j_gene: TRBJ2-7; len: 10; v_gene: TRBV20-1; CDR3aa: SARDRAYEQY
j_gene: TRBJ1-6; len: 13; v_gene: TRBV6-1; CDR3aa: ASSERTGDNSPLH
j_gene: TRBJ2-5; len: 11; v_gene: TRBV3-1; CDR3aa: ASSQAPQETQY
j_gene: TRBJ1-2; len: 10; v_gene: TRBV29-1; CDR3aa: SVEGGAGGYT
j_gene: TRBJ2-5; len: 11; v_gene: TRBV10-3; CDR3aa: AISWTDQETQY
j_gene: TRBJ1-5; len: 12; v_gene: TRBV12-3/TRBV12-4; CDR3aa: ASSFDREGQPQH
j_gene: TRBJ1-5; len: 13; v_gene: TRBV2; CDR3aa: ASSSGTTGHQPQH
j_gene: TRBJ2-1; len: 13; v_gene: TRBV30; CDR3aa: AWSAGTSGFNEQF
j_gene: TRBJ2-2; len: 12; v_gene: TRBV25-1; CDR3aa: ASSEGQYTGELF
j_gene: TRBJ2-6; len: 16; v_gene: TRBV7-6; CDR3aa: ASSLEGSGASGANVLT
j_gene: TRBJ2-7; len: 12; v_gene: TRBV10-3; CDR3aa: AIRGTASSYEQY
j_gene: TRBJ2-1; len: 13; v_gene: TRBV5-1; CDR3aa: ASSFGTRSGNEQF
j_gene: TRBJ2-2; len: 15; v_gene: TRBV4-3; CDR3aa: ASSQDGLGEQTGELF
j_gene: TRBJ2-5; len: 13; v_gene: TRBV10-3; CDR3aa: AISEGQGAGETQY
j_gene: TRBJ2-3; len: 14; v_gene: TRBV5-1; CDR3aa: ASSSSTSGATDTQY
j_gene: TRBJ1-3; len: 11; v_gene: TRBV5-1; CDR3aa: ASSLHSGNTIY
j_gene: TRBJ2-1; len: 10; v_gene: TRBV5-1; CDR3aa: ASRPDRGPQF
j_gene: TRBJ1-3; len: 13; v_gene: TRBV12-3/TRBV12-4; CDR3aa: ASSFGRNFRNTIY
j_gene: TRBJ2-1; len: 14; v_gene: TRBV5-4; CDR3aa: ASSFASRGINNEQF
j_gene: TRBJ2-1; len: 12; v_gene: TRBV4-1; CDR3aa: ASRLRTTNNEQF
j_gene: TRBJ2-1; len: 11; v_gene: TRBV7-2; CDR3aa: ASSRRLGNEQF
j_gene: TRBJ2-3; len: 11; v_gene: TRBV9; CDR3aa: ASSTAGGDTQY
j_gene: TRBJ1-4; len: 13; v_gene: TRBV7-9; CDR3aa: ASSTARATNEKLF
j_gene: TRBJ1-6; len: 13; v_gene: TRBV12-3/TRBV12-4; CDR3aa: ASTEQGFYNSPLH
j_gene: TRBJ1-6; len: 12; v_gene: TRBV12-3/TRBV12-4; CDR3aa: ASSPDRGNSPLH